This T cell receptor (beta chain) is from a study of T-cell reconstitution after alpha-beta-depleted transplantation in children. This clonotype was detected many times. No antigen is known for it. Study-level results: Surviving thymic progenitors and recipient T cells were the source of high TCRbeta diversity at day 60 in some patients. Expanded graft clones numbering several hundred reportedly gave rise to alpha-beta T cells about two months after transplant.

This CDR3 spans 14 amino acids. Looked up from germline, CDR1 is SNHLY and CDR2 is FYNNEI. J was trimmed by 4 bases and V by 7 bases; bases with no gene match: 8. For TCRbeta, the library was prepared with unique molecular identifiers. TCRdb re-called the PCR reads through MiXCR, storing one row per CDR3 protein. The sample lists 330,000 or so distinct CDR3 sequences, 10% occurring once. This material consisted of PBMCs, taken before TCRalphabeta/CD19-depleted stem cell transplant. The source is a boy in the first two years of life with acute myeloid leukemia, due to receive a stem cell transplant. The gene calls are TRBV2 and TRBJ2-7; 9 nucleotides line up with TRBD2. Written as DNA, the CDR3 is TGTGCCAGCAAACCGGGACTAGCTGTGTACGAGCAGTACTTC. Protein product: CASKPGLAVYEQYF.